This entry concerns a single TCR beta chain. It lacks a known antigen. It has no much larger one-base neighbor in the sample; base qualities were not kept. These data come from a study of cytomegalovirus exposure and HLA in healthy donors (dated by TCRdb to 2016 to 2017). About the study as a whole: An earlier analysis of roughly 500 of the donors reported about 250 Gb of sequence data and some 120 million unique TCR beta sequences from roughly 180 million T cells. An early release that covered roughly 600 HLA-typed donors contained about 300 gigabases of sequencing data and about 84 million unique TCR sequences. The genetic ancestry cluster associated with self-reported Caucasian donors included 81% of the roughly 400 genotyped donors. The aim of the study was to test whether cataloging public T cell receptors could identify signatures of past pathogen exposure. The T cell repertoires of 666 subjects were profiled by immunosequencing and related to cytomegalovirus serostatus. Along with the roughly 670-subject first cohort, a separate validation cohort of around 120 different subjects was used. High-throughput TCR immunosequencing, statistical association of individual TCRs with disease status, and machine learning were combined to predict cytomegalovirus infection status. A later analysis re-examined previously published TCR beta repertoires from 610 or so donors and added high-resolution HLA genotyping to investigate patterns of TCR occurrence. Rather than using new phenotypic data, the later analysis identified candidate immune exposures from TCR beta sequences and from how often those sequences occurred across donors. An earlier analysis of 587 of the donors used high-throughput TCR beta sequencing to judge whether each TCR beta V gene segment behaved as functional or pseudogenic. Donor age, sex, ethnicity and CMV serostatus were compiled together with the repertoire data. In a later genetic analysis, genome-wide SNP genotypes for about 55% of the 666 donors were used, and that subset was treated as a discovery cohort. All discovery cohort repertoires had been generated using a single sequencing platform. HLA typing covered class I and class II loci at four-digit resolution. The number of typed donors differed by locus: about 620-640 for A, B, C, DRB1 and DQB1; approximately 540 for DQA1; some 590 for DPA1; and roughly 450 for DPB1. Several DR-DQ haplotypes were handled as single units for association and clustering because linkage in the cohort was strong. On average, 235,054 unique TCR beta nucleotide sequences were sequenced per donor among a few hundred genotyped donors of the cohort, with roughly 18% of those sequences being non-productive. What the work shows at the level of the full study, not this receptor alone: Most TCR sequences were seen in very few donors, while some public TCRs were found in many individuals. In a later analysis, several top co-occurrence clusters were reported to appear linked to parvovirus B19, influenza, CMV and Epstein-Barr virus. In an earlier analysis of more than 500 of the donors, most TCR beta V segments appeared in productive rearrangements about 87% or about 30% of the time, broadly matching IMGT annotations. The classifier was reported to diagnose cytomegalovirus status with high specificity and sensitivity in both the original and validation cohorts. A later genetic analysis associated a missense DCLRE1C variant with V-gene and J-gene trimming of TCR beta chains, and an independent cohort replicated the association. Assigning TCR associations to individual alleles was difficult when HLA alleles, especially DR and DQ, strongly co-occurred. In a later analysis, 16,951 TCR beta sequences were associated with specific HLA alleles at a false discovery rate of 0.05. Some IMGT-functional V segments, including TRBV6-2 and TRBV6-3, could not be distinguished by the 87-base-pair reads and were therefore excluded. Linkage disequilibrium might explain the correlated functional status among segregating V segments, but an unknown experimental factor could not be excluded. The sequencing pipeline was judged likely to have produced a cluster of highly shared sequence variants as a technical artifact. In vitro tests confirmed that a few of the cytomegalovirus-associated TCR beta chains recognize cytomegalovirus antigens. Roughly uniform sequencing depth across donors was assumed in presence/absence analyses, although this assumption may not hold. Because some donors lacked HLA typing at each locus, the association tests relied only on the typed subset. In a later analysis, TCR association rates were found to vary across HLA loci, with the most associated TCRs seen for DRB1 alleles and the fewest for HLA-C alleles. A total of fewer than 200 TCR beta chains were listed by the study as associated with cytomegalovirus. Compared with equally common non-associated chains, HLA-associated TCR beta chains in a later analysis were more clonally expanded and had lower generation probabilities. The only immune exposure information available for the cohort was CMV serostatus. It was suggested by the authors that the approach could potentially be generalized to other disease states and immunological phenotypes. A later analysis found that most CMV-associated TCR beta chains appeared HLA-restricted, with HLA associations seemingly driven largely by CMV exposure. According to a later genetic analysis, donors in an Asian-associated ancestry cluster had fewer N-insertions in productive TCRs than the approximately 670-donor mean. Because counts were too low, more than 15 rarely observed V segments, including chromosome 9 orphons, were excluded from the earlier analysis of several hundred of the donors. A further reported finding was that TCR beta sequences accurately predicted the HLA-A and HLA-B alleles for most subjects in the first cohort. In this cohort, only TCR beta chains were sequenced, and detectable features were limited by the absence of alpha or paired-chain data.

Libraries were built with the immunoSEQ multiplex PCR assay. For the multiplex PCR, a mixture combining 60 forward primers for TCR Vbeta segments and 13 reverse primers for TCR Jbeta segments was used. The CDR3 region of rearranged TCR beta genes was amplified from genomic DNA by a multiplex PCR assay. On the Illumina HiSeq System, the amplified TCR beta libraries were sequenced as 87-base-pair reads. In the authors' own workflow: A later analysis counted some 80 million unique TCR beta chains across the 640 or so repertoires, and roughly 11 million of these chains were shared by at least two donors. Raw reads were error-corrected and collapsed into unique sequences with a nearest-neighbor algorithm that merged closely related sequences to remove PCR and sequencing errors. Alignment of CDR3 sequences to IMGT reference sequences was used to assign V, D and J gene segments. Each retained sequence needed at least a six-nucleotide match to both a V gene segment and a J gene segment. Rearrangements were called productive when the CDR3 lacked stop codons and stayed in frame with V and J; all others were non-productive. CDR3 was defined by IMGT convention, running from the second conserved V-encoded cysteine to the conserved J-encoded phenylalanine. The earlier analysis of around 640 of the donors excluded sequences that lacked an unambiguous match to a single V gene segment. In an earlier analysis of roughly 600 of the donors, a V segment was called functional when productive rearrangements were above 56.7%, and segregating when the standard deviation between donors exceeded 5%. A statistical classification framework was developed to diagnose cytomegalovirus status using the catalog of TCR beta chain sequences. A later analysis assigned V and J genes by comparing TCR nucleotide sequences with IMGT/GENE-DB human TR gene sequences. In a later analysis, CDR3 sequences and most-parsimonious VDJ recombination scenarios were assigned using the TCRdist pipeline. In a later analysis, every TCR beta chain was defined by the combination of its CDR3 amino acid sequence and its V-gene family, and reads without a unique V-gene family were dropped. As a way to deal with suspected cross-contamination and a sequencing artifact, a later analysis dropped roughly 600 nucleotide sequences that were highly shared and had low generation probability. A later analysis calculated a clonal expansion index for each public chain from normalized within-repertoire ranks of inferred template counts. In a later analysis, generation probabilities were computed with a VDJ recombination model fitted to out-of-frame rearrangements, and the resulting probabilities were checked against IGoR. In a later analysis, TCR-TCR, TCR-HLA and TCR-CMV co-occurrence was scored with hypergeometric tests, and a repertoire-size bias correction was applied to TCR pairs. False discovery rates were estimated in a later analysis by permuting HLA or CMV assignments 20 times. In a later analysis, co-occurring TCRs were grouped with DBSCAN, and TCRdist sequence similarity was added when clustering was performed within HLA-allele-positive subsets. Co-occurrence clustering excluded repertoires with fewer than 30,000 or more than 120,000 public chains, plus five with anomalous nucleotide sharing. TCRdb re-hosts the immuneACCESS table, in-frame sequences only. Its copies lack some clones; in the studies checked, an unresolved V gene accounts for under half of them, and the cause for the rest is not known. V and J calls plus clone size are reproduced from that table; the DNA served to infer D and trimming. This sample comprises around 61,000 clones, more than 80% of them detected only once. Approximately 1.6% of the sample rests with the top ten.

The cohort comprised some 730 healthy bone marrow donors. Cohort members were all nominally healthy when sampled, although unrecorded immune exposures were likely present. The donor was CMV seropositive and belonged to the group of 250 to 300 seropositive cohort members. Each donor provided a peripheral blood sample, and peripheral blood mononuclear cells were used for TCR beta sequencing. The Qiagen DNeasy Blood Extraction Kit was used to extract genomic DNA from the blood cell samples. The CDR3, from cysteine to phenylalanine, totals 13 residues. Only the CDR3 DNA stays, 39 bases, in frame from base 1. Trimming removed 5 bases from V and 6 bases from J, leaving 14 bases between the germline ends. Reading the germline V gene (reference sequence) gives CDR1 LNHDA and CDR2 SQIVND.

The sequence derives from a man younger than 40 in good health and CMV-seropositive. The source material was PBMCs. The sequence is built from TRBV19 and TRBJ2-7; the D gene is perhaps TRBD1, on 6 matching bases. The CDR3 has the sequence CASSPHGTREQYF. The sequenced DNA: TGTGCCAGTAGTCCCCACGGGACACGCGAGCAGTACTTC.